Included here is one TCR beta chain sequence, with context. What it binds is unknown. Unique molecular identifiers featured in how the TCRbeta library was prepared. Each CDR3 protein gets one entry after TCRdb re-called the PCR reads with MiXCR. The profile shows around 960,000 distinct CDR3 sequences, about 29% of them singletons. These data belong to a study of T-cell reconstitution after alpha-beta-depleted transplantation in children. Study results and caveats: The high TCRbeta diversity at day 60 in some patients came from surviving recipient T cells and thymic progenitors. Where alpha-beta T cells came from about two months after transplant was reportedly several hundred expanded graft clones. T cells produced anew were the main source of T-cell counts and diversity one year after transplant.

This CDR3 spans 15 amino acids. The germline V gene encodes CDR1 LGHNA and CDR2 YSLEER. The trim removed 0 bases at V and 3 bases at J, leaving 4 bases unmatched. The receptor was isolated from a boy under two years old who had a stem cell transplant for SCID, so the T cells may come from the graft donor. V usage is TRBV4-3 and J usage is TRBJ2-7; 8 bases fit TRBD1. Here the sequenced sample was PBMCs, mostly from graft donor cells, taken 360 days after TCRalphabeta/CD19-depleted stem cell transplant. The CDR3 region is CASSQDWDRNYEQYF. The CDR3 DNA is TGCGCCAGCAGCCAAGATTGGGACAGGAACTACGAGCAGTACTTC.